The 27 T cell receptor beta chains in this list originate from one sample, sequenced in a study of T cell responses to AZD1222 COVID-19 vaccine (dated by TCRdb to the early 2020s). The library was prepared using the immunoSEQ multiplex PCR assay. This is the immuneACCESS table as TCRdb keeps it, with only in-frame sequences that have V and J called. A part of the clones is gone; compared with another copy, unresolved V genes explain less than half, and the rest is unexplained. This sample gives about 120,000 clones in total; roughly 88% of them show up just once. Approximately 10% of the sample comes from the top ten. The time point label here, explained by the study, means: baseline before first vaccination. This material consisted of peripheral blood, taken on day 0 of AZD1222 vaccination. Receptors were obtained from an adult in good health.

The rearrangement joins TRBV29-1 to TRBJ1-1, with a weak D call TRBD1 (5 bases). Trimming removed 0 bases at V and 1 base at J, with 18 bases between. The germline CDR1 and CDR2 sequences are SQVTM and ANQGSEA. The length of the CDR3 is 17 residues. CDR3 residues: CSVEDLQDIFGNTEAFF. CDR3 coding DNA: TGCAGCGTTGAAGATTTACAGGACATTTTTGGGAACACTGAAGCTTTCTTT.

Comment on this clone: Other nucleotide sequences from this sample produce the same CDR3. The gene calls are TRBV30 and TRBJ1-2, with D hard to call. This CDR3 is 10 amino acids long. Germline CDR1 is GTSNPN and CDR2 is SVGIG (reference sequence). Trimming took off 3 bases at V and 8 bases at J, with 7 bases between the two ends. The CDR3 bases are TGTGCCTGGAGGAAGGGAGGCTACACCTTC. Its protein is CAWRKGGYTF. The variable domain in full, with the rest retrieved from reference TRBV30 and TRBJ1-2, is SQTIHQWPATLVQPVGSPLSLECTVEGTSNPNLYWYRQAAGRGLQLLFYSVGIGQISSEVPQNLSASRPQDRQFILSSKKLLLSDSGFYLCAWRKGGYTFGSGTRLTVV.

The chain employs TRBV5-6 and TRBJ1-1; 7 bases line up with TRBD1. CDR1 is SGHDT, CDR2 YYEEEE, per germline. J gave up 1 base and V 4 bases, and 4 bases lay outside the gene matches. This CDR3 has 14 residues. In DNA form, the CDR3 reads TGTGCCAGCAGCCCCGGGACAGAGAACACTGAAGCTTTCTTT. Residues: CASSPGTENTEAFF. The full variable domain, with the rest looked up from reference TRBV5-6 and TRBJ1-1, is DAGVTQSPTHLIKTRGQQVTLRCSPKSGHDTVSWYQQALGQGPQFIFQYYEEEERQRGNFPDRFSGHQFPNYSSELNVNALLLGDSALYLCASSPGTENTEAFFGQGTRLTVV.

The chain links TRBV4-1 to TRBJ2-5; possibly TRBD2 for D (6 bases). CDR3 length: 15 amino acids. Between the trimmed V and J ends, which lost 2 bases and 5 bases, there was a span of 15 bases. Looked up from germline, CDR1 is MGHRA and CDR2 is YSYEKL. CDR3 region: CASSQLWGLRETQYF. CDR3 in DNA: TGCGCCAGCAGCCAATTATGGGGACTCAGGGAGACCCAGTACTTC.

The chain is built from TRBV19 and TRBJ2-1; 8 positions match TRBD2. Trimming removed 4 bases from V and 15 bases from J; junction bases left unmatched: 8. Germline V lookup: CDR1 LNHDA, CDR2 SQIVND (reference sequence). The CDR3 consists of 12 residues. DNA for the CDR3: TGTGCCAGTAGTACCTCCAGCGGGAGCTCGTTCTTC. It codes for CASSTSSGSSFF.

This chain links TRBV4-3 with TRBJ2-7; D gene ambiguous. The CDR3 totals 15 residues. CDR1 is LGHNA and CDR2 is YSLEER in the germline V gene. Trimming removed 4 bases from V and 1 base from J, with 14 bases in between. The CDR3 nucleotides read TGCGCCAGCAGCCGCCGTCTTCAGGATTCCTACGAGCAGTACTTC. Its protein product is CASSRRLQDSYEQYF.

This chain links TRBV3-1 (or the pseudogene TRBV3-2) with TRBJ1-5, with no clear D. The germline V gene encodes CDR1 LGHDT and CDR2 YNNKEL (reference sequence). The CDR3 totals 15 residues. With 4 bases removed from V and 0 bases from J, the gap between germline ends came to 10 bases. The CDR3 DNA follows: TGTGCCAGCAGCCCTTCGGGCGGTAGCAATCAGCCCCAGCATTTT. This gives the protein CASSPSGGSNQPQHF.

The chain uses TRBV6-5 and TRBJ2-7, with TRBD1 identical over 7 bases. The length of the CDR3 is 15 residues. The trim removed 0 bases at V and 3 bases at J, leaving 5 bases unmatched. CDR1 and CDR2 from the germline V gene are MNHEY and SVGAGI. The CDR3 here is CASSYSGQGDYEQYF. CDR3 coding DNA: TGTGCCAGCAGTTACTCTGGGCAGGGGGACTACGAGCAGTACTTC.

This clone was seen once. The chain combines TRBV30 with TRBJ1-1; a weak D match, TRBD1 (6 bases). The germline V gene encodes CDR1 GTSNPN and CDR2 SVGIG (reference sequence). The CDR3 spans 14 residues. Trimming took 5 bases from V and 5 from J, leaving 18 bases between them. This CDR3 is CAWGGGASKTEAFF. The CDR3 coding sequence is TGTGCCTGGGGGGGCGGGGCCTCGAAGACTGAAGCTTTCTTT.

The chain uses TRBV5-6 and TRBJ2-1; 12 positions agree with TRBD2. The CDR3 has 16 amino acids. The germline V gene has CDR1 SGHDT and CDR2 YYEEEE. With V trimmed by 2 bases and J by 8 bases, 8 bases remained unmatched. The CDR3 sequence is CASSLPSGRALDEQFF. Written as DNA, the CDR3 is TGTGCCAGCAGCTTACCTAGCGGGAGGGCCCTCGATGAGCAGTTCTTC.

The chain couples TRBV6-2 or TRBV6-3 to TRBJ1-5, with no clear D. CDR1 is MNHEY and CDR2 is SVGEGT in the germline V gene. Trimming shortened V by 5 bases and J by 4 bases, and 12 bases separated the two germline ends. The CDR3 contains 14 residues. CDR3 residues: CASSPSQTNQPQHF. The CDR3 nucleotides are TGTGCCAGCAGTCCCTCGCAGACAAATCAGCCCCAGCATTTT.

This rearrangement joins TRBV7-2 to TRBJ2-5; D gene ambiguous. CDR3 size: 13 residues. Per germline, CDR1 SGHTA and CDR2 FQGNSA. V was shortened by 2 bases and J by 4 bases, with 8 bases between the two germline ends. CDR3 region: CASSLPSPETQYF. The CDR3 region has the DNA TGTGCCAGCAGCTTACCCAGCCCAGAGACCCAGTACTTC.

The chain employs TRBV27 and TRBJ1-5; 7 bases map to TRBD1. The CDR3 totals 14 residues. Germline CDR1 reads MNHEY; CDR2 reads SMNVEV (reference sequence). Unmatched junction bases numbered 1, after V lost 2 bases and J lost 3 bases. CDR3 sequence reads: CASSLKGANQPQHF. Written as DNA, the CDR3 is TGTGCCAGCAGTTTAAAGGGGGCCAATCAGCCCCAGCATTTT.

The V call is TRBV18, the J call TRBJ2-7; D possibly corresponds to TRBD2 (5 bases). Germline V lookup: CDR1 KGHSH, CDR2 LQKENI. The CDR3 spans 14 residues. Trimming left V 4 bases short and J 4 bases short, with 14 bases between. The CDR3 nucleotides read TGTGCCAGCTCACGGGTCGGGATTCTTTACGAGCAGTACTTC. It yields the protein CASSRVGILYEQYF.

The chain links TRBV4-3 to TRBJ2-1, with D unresolved. The CDR3 is 14 residues long. V lost 2 bases and J lost 1, with 6 bases in between. Looked up from germline, CDR1 is LGHNA and CDR2 is YSLEER. The CDR3 sequence is CASSQTASYNEQFF. CDR3 sequence (DNA): TGCGCCAGCAGCCAAACAGCTTCCTACAATGAGCAGTTCTTC.

This chain connects TRBV15 to TRBJ1-3, with D perhaps matching TRBD1 (5 bases). V was clipped by 3 bases and J by 7 bases, with 13 bases between them. CDR1 and CDR2 from the germline V gene are LNHNV and YYDKDF (reference sequence). The CDR3 contains 14 residues. CDR3 coding DNA: TGTGCCACCAGCAGTGAAGTAGGGGAGAACACCATATATTTT. Translating gives CATSSEVGENTIYF.

V is TRBV20-1 and J is TRBJ1-5; the D gene is possibly TRBD1 (6 bases). V was trimmed by 3 bases and J by 0 bases, leaving 9 bases between them. CDR1 and CDR2 (germline): DFQATT, SNEGSKA (reference sequence). The CDR3 totals 14 residues. This CDR3 is CSASRQASNQPQHF. CDR3 nucleotide sequence: TGCAGTGCTAGTAGACAGGCTAGCAATCAGCCCCAGCATTTT.

In regard to this clone: Mismatch with germline at one junction end may stem from a read error. The V and J genes are TRBV5-1 and TRBJ1-5; 12 bases map to TRBD1. The CDR3 runs to 16 residues. In germline, CDR1 is SGHRS, CDR2 YFSETQ. The CDR3 reads CASSLGTGGSNQPQHF. The CDR3 DNA reads TGCGCCAGCAGTTTGGGGACAGGGGGCAGCAATCAGCCCCAGCATTTT.

The chain recombines TRBV6-1 with TRBJ1-2, with D possibly TRBD1 on 6 matching bases. This CDR3 spans 14 amino acids. V lost 2 bases and J lost 4, with 11 bases in between. Germline V gene sequence: CDR1 MNHNS, CDR2 SASEGT. This chain's CDR3 is CASSEMKQGYGYTF. The CDR3 region has the DNA TGTGCCAGCAGTGAAATGAAACAGGGCTATGGCTACACCTTC.

The chain uses TRBV7-9 and TRBJ1-5; possible D gene TRBD1, 6 bases. This CDR3 has 14 residues. The germline gives CDR1 SEHNR, CDR2 FQNEAQ (reference sequence). V lost 4 bases and J lost 6, with 13 bases in between. The CDR3 spells CASSSPGEAQPQHF. The CDR3 DNA sequence: TGTGCCAGCAGCTCCCCAGGGGAAGCTCAGCCCCAGCATTTT.

The chain links TRBV5-1 to TRBJ1-1; 8 bases are shared with TRBD1. Germline values: CDR1 SGHRS, CDR2 YFSETQ. This CDR3 is 14 amino acids long. The V and J ends lost 3 bases and 6 bases, in that order; junction bases with no gene match: 7. CDR3 coding DNA: TGCGCCAGCAGCTCCCAGGACAGGGTAGCTGAAGCTTTCTTT. Its protein is CASSSQDRVAEAFF.

The chain combines TRBV3-1 (or the pseudogene TRBV3-2) with TRBJ1-6; 8 bases are a match to TRBD1. Germline CDR1 LGHDT, CDR2 YNNKEL (reference sequence). This CDR3 spans 19 amino acids. With 0 bases clipped from V and 7 bases from J, the junction kept 14 bases outside the gene matches. CDR3 DNA sequence: TGTGCCAGCAGCCAAGACCACGGCCGAGGACAGGGAGTCAATTCACCCCTCCACTTT. Protein sequence: CASSQDHGRGQGVNSPLHF.

The chain carries TRBV6-2 or TRBV6-3 and TRBJ1-1; no definite D call. Germline values: CDR1 MNHEY, CDR2 SVGEGT. The CDR3 has 14 residues. The ends were cut back, 6 bases at V and 1 base at J, with 12 bases in the middle. The CDR3 spells CASSLGISNTEAFF. The CDR3, as DNA: TGTGCCAGCAGCCTCGGGATTTCGAACACTGAAGCTTTCTTT.

The chain has TRBV21-1 and TRBJ1-1. TRBV21-1 is labeled a pseudogene. The CDR3 contains 14 residues. DNA for the CDR3: TGTGCCAGCAGCACGGGGGTTACGAACACTGAAGCTTTCTTT. It specifies CASSTGVTNTEAFF.

The chain carries TRBV5-1 and TRBJ2-5, with no clear D. CDR1 and CDR2 (germline): SGHRS, YFSETQ. The V gene lost 4 bases and the J gene lost 5 bases, with 6 bases spanning the gap. The CDR3 loop spans 11 amino acids. This CDR3 is CASSVEETQYF. As DNA, the CDR3 is TGCGCCAGCAGCGTAGAGGAGACCCAGTACTTC.

The genes are TRBV6-2 or TRBV6-3 and TRBJ1-5; maybe TRBD1 (6 bases). Trimming shortened V by 2 bases and J by 7 bases, and 12 bases separated the two germline ends. This CDR3 is 14 amino acids long. Germline-derived CDR1 and CDR2 are MNHEY and SVGEGT. This chain's CDR3 is CASSYAGAGQPQHF. In DNA form, the CDR3 reads TGTGCCAGCAGTTACGCAGGGGCAGGACAGCCCCAGCATTTT.

V and J are TRBV6-4 and TRBJ1-5; no definite D call. This CDR3 region has 13 residues. The germline V and J ends were trimmed by 3 bases and 3 bases, with 6 bases remaining between them. The germline V gene has CDR1 MRHNA and CDR2 SNTAGT. CDR3 coding DNA: TGTGCCAGCAGTGAGACGATCAATCAGCCCCAGCATTTT. The encoded protein is CASSETINQPQHF.